This T cell receptor beta chain was sequenced for a study of chemoradiotherapy in HPV16-positive cancers. Study outcomes and limitations: In HPV16-positive patients, HPV-responsive T-cell expansion tracked better recurrence-free survival.

A word on this clone: Its antigen is undetermined.

The CDR3 has 15 residues. V lost 5 bases, J lost 0 bases, and 11 bases lay in between. Per the germline V gene, CDR1 is MDHEN and CDR2 is SYDVKM. Produced via immunoSEQ multiplex PCR; TCRdb's table is partial and in-frame only. Of several thousand clones listed, less than 85% are singletons. The chain recombines TRBV28 with TRBJ1-3; D remains unclear. The sample was collected from a patient who underwent chemoradiotherapy. The receptor comes from a human donor with HPV-associated anogenital cancer. CDR3: CASSPLQFSGNTIYF. The CDR3 nucleotides are TGTGCCAGCAGTCCCCTACAGTTCTCTGGAAACACCATATATTTT.